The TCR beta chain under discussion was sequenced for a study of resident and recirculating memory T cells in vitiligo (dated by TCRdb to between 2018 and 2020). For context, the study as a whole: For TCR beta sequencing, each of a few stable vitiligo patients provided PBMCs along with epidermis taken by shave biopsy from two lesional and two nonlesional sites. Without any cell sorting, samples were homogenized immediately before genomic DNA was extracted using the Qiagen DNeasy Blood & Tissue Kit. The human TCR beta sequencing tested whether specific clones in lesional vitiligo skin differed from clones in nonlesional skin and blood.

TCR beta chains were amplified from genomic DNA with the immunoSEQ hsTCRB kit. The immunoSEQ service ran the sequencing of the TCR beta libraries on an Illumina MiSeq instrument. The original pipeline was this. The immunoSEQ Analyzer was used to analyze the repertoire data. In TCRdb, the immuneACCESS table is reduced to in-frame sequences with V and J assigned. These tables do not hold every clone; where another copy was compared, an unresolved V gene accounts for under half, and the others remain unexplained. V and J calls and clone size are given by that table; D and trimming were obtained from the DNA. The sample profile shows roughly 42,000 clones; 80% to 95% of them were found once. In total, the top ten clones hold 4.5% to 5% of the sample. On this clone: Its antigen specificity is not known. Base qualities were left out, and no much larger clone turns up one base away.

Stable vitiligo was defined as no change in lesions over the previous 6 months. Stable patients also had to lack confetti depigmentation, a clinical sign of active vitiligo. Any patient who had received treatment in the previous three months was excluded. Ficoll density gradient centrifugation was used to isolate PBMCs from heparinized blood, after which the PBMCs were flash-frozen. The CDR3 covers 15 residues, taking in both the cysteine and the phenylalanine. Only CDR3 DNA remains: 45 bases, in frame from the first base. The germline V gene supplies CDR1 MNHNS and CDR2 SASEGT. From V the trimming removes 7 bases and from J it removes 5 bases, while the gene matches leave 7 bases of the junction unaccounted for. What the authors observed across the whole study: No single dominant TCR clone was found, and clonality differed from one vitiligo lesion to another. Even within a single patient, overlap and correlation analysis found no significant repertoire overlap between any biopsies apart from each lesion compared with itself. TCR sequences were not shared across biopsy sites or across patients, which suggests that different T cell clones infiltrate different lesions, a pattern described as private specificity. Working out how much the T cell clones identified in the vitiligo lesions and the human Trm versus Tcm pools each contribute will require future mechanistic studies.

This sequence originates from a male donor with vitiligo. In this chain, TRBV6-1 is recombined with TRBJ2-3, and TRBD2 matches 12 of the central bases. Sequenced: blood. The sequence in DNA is TGTGCCAGCACCCCTAGCGGGGGGGCGGGAGATACGCAGTATTTT. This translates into CASTPSGGAGDTQYF.